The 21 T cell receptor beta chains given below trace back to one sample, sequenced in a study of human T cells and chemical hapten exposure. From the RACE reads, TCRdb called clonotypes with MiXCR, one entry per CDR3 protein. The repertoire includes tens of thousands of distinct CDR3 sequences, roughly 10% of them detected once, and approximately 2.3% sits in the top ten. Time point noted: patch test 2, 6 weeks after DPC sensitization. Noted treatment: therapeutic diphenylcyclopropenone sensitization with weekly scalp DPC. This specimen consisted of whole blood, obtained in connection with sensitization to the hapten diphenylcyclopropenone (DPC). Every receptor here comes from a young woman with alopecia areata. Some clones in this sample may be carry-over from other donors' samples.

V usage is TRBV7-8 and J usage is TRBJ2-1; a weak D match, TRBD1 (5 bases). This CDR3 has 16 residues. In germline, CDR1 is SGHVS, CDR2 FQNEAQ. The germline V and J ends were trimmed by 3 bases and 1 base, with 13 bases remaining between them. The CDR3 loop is CASSFRGQGSYNEQFF. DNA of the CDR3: TGTGCCAGCAGCTTCAGAGGTCAGGGATCCTACAATGAGCAGTTCTTC. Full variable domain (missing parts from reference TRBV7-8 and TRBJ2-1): GAGVSQSPRYKVAKRGQDVALRCDPISGHVSLFWYQQALGQGPEFLTYFQNEAQLDKSGLPSDRFFAERPEGSVSTLKIQRTQQEDSAVYLCASSFRGQGSYNEQFFGPGTRLTVL.

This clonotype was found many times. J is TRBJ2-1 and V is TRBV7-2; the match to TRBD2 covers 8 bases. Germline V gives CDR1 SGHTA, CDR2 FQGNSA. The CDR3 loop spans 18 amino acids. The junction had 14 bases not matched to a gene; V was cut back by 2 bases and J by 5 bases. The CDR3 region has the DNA TGTGCCAGCAGCTTATGGCGGACCGGGACTAGGTTGGACAATGAGCAGTTCTTC. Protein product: CASSLWRTGTRLDNEQFF.

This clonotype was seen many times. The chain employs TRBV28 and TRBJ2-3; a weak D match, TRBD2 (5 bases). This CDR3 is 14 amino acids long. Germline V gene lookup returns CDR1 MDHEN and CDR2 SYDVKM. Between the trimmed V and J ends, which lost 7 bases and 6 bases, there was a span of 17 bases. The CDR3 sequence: CASNTGRRRDTQYF. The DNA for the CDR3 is TGTGCCAGCAATACGGGGAGACGGAGGGATACGCAGTATTTT.

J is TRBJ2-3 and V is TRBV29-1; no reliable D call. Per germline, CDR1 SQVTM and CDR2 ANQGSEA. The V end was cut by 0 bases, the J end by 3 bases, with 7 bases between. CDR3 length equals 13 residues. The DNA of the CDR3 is TGCAGCGTTGAAGATCCCCGTACAGATACGCAGTATTTT. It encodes CSVEDPRTDTQYF.

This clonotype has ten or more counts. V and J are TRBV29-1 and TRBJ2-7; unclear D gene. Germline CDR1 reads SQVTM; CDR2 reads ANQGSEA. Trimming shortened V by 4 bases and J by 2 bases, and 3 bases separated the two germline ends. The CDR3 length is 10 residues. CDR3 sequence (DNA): TGCAGCGTTGCCACCTACGAGCAGTACTTC. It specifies CSVATYEQYF.

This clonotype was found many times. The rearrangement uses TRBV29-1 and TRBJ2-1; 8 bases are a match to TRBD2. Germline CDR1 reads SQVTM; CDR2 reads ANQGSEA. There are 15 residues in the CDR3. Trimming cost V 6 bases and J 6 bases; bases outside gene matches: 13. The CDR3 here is CSVPPRGGAGNEQFF. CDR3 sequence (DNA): TGCAGCGTCCCCCCCCGGGGGGGGGCGGGCAATGAGCAGTTCTTC.

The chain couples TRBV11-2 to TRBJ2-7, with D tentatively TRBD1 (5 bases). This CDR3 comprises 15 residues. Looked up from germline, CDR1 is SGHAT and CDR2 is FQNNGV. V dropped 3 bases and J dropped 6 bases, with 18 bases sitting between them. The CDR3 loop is CASSFGQGGFGEQYF. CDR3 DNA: TGTGCCAGCAGCTTCGGGCAGGGTGGATTTGGCGAGCAGTACTTC.

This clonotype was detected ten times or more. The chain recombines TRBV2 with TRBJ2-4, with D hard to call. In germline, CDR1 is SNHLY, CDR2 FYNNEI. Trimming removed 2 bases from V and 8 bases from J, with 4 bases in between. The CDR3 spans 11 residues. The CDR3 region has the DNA TGTGCCAGCAGTGAAAGGGACATTCAGTACTTC. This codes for CASSERDIQYF.

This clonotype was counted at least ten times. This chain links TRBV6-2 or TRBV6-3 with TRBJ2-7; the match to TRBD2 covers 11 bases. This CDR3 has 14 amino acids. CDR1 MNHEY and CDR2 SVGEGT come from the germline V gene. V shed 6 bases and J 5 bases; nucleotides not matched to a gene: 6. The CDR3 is CASSPVLAGDEQYF. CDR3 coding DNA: TGTGCCAGCAGCCCCGTACTAGCGGGAGACGAGCAGTACTTC.

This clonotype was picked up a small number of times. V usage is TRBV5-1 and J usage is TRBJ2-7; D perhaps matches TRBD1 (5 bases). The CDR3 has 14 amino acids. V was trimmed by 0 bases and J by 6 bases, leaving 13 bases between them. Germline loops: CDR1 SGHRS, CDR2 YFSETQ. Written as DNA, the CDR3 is TGCGCCAGCAGCTTGGTGCAGGGATCATCCGAGCAGTACTTC. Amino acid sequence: CASSLVQGSSEQYF. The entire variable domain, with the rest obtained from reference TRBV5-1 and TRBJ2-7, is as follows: KAGVTQTPRYLIKTRGQQVTLSCSPISGHRSVSWYQQTPGQGLQFLFEYFSETQRNKGNFPGRFSGRQFSNSRSEMNVSTLELGDSALYLCASSLVQGSSEQYFGPGTRLTVT.

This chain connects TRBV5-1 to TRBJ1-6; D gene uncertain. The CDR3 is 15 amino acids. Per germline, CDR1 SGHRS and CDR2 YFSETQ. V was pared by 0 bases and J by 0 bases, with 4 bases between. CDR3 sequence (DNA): TGCGCCAGCAGCTTGGACAGCTCCTATAATTCACCCCTCCACTTT. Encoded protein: CASSLDSSYNSPLHF.

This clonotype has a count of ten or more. The DNA of the CDR3 is TGCAGCGTTGATCTAGTAGGCGTGGGCGGGGAGCTGTTTTTT. Encoded protein: CSVDLVGVGGELFF. The chain combines TRBV29-1 with TRBJ2-2; D unclear. With 3 bases removed from V and 7 bases from J, the gap between germline ends came to 15 bases. Germline assignment: CDR1 SQVTM and CDR2 ANQGSEA. CDR3 length: 14 amino acids.

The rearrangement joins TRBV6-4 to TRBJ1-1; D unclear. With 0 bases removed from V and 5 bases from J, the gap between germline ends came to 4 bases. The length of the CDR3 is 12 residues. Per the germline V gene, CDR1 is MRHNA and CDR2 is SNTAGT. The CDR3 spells CASSDSRTEAFF. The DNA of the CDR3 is TGTGCCAGCAGTGACTCGAGGACTGAAGCTTTCTTT.

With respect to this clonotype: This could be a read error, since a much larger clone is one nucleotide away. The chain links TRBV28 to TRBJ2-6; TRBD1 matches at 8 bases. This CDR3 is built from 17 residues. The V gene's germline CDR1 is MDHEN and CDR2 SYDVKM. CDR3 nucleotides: TGTGCCAGCAGTTCGGGACAGGAGGACCCTGGGACCAACGTCCTGACTTTC. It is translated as CASSSGQEDPGTNVLTF.

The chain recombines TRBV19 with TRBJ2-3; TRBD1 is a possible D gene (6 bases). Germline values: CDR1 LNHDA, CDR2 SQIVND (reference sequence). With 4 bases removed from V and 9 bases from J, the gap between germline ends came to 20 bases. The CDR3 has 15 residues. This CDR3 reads CASSRGQRGIGTQYF. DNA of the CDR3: TGTGCCAGTAGTAGAGGACAGCGTGGTATAGGAACGCAGTATTTT.

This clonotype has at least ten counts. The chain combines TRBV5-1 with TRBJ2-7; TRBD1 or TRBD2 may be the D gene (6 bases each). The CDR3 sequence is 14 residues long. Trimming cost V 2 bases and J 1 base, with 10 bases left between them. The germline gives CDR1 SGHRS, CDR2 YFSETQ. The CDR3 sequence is CASSFGGRSYEQYF. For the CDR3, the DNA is TGCGCCAGCAGCTTCGGGGGCAGGTCCTACGAGCAGTACTTC.

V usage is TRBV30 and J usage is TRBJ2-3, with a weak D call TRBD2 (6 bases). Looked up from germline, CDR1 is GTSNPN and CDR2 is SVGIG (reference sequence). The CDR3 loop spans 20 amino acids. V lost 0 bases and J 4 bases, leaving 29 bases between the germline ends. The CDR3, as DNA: TGTGCCTGGAGTGTTTTTTGGGGCGTTGGTATCGGCGGGGACCCAGATACGCAGTATTTT. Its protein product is CAWSVFWGVGIGGDPDTQYF.

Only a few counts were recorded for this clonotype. The CDR3, as DNA: TGTGCCAGCAGCGTCCCGGACAGTCCTATTTATAGCAATCAGCCCCAGCATTTT. Protein: CASSVPDSPIYSNQPQHF. The V gene is TRBV9, the J gene TRBJ1-5, with D perhaps TRBD1 (6 bases). The V end lost 2 bases, the J end lost 0 bases, and 18 bases lay between the germline ends. The CDR3 extends over 18 amino acids. The germline V gene has CDR1 SGDLS and CDR2 YYNGEE.

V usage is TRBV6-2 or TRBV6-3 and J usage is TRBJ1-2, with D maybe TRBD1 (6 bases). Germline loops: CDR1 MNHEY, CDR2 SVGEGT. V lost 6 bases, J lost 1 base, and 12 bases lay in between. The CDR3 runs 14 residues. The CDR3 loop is CASRPGQSNYGYTF. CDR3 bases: TGTGCCAGCAGGCCGGGACAAAGTAACTATGGCTACACCTTC.

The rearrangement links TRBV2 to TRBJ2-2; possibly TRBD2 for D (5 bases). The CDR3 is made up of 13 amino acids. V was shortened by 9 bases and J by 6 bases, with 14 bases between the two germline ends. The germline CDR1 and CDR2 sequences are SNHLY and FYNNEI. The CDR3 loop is CASTRTLSGELFF. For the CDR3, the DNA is TGTGCCAGTACACGGACTCTCTCCGGGGAGCTGTTTTTT.

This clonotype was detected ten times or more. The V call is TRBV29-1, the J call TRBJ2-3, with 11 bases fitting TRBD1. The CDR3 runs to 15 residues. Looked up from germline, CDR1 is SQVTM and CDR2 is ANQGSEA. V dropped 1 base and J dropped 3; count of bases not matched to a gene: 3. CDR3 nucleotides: TGCAGCGTTGAAGCTCGGGACAGGGGGACAGATACGCAGTATTTT. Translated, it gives CSVEARDRGTDTQYF.